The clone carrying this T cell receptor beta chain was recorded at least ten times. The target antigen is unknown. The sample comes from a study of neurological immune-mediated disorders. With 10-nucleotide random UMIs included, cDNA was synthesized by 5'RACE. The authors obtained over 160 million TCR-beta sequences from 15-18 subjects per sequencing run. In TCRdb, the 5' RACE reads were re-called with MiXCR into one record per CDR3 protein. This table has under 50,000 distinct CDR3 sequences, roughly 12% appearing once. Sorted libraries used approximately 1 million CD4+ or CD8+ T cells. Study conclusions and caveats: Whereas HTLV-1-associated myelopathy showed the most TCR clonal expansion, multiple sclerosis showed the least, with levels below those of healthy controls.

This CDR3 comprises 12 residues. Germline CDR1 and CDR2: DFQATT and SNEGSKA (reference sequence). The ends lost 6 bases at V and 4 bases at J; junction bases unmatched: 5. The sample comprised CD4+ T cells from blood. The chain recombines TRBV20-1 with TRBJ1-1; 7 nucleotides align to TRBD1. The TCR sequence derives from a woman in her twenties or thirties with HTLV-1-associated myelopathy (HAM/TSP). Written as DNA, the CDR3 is TGCAGTGCCTCAGGGGGTCCCACTGAAGCTTTCTTT. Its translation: CSASGGPTEAFF.